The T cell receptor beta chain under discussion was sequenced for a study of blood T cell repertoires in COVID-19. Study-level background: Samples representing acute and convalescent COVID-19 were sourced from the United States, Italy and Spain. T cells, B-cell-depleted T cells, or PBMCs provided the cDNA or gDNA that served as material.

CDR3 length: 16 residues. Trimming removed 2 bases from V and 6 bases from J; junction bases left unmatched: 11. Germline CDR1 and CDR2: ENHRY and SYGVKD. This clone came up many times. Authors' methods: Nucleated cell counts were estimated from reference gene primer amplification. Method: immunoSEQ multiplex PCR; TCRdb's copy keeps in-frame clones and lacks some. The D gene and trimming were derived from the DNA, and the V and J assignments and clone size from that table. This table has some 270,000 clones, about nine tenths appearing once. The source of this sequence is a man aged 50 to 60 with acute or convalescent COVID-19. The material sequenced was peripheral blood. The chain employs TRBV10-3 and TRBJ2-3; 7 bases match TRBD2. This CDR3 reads CAISEVPGGFEDTQYF. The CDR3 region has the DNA TGTGCCATCAGTGAGGTACCGGGGGGATTCGAGGATACGCAGTATTTT.